These T cell receptor beta chains were read from a single sample in a study of blood T cell repertoires in COVID-19. Here immunoSEQ multiplex PCR was the method, and the copy in TCRdb shows in-frame clones only, minus some. Among roughly 250,000 clones listed, around 83% were seen once. Source material: peripheral blood. Receptors were obtained from a woman aged 45 to 65 with acute or convalescent COVID-19. The CDR3 runs from the conserved cysteine through the conserved F or W. The D gene is left open where the match is weak. Where a row states a size, it is once, few, many or the class of an expanded clone; other rows omit it.

TRBJ2-3,TRBV7-2,-,TRBD1,TGTGCCAGCAGCCAAGACAGGGGGTATACAGATACGCAGTATTTT,CASSQDRGYTDTQYF
TRBJ2-7,TRBV6-5,few,-,TGTGCCAGCAGCTCAGAGGAGGCCTACGAGCAGTACTTC,CASSSEEAYEQYF
TRBJ2-1,TRBV7-2,-,TRBD2,TGTGCCAGCAGCCCGACTAGCGGGATCTACAATGAGCAGTTCTTC,CASSPTSGIYNEQFF
TRBJ2-3,TRBV30,-,-,TGTGCCTGGAGTGCAGGAGATACGCAGTATTTT,CAWSAGDTQYF
TRBJ1-5,TRBV28,once,-,TGTGCCGCAAAAAGGGGGAGCTTTAGCAATCAGCCCCAGCATTTT,CAAKRGSFSNQPQHF
TRBJ1-1,TRBV4-1,-,-,TGCGCCAGCAGCCAAGAGTTCTACACTGAAGCTTTCTTT,CASSQEFYTEAFF
TRBJ2-3,TRBV12-3/TRBV12-4,few,-,TGTGCCAGCAGTTTCTCGACAGATACGCAGTATTTT,CASSFSTDTQYF
TRBJ1-1,TRBV6-2/TRBV6-3,-,-,TGTGCCAGCAGTTACTCGAGGAACACTGAAGCTTTCTTT,CASSYSRNTEAFF
TRBJ2-1,TRBV29-1,-,-,TGCAGCGTTGAAGAATTGTCGTGGAGCTCCCGTGATGAGCAGTTCTTC,CSVEELSWSSRDEQFF
TRBJ2-2,TRBV5-5,-,-,TGTGCCAGCAGCCCGGGGAGCGGGGAGCTGTTTTTT,CASSPGSGELFF
TRBJ2-5,TRBV28,-,TRBD2,TGTGCCAGCAATTTGGGGGGACTAGCGGGAGGTTGGGAGACCCAGTACTTC,CASNLGGLAGGWETQYF
TRBJ1-4,TRBV3-1/TRBV3-2,-,TRBD1,TGTGCCAGCAGCCAAGGGACAGGGTCGGAAAAACTGTTTTTT,CASSQGTGSEKLFF
TRBJ2-2,TRBV9,-,-,TGTGCCAGCAGCGTAGGTCTAGAGAACACCGGGGAGCTGTTTTTT,CASSVGLENTGELFF
TRBJ2-7,TRBV12-2,once,-,TGTGCAAGTCGCTCCGACAGGACCTACGAGCAGTACTTC,CASRSDRTYEQYF
TRBJ2-5,TRBV27,-,TRBD1,TGTGCCAGCAGTTTAGGGACAGGGGGCCCCCAGTACTTC,CASSLGTGGPQYF
TRBJ2-1,TRBV5-1,few,TRBD1,TGCGCCAGCAGCCCGAGGACAGGGGGCGTAGAGCAGTTCTTC,CASSPRTGGVEQFF
TRBJ1-1,TRBV5-6,few,-,TGTGCCAGCAGCGCCCCGGGATTAGGGCGGGGCGGGAACACTGAAGCTTTCTTT,CASSAPGLGRGGNTEAFF
TRBJ2-1,TRBV29-1,-,-,TGCAGCGTTGGGGGTTGGCAGGGGAGAATGAGTGAGCAGTTCTTC,CSVGGWQGRMSEQFF
TRBJ2-2,TRBV7-2,few,-,TGTGCCAGCAGCTTTTTCGGTAGTTCGAACACCGGGGAGCTGTTTTTT,CASSFFGSSNTGELFF
TRBJ1-2,TRBV5-1,once,-,TGCGCCAGCAGCTTGGATTCCGGTTCCTATGGCTACACCTTC,CASSLDSGSYGYTF
TRBJ1-3,TRBV4-1,-,-,TGCGCCAGCAGCCAAGTTCTGACTGATGATGTAGGAAACACCATATATTTT,CASSQVLTDDVGNTIYF
TRBJ1-2,TRBV18,-,TRBD1,TGTGCCAGCTCACTTCGACAGGGAGCGGACTATGGCTACACCTTC,CASSLRQGADYGYTF
TRBJ1-1,TRBV11-1,-,-,TGTGCCAGCAGCTTAGCGCGGGCACGGGGCACTGAAGCTTTCTTT,CASSLARARGTEAFF
TRBJ2-7,TRBV3-1/TRBV3-2,-,-,TGTGCCAGCAGCCCGTCGGGGAGGATTGGATACGAGCAGTACTTC,CASSPSGRIGYEQYF
TRBJ1-2,TRBV4-1,few,-,TGCGCCAGCAGCCAAGATTCAAACCCCGTTCGGGGCTACACCTTC,CASSQDSNPVRGYTF
TRBJ2-5,TRBV4-1,-,-,TGCGCCAGCAGCCAGGCCCGCGGAGTTGGAGAGACCCAGTACTTC,CASSQARGVGETQYF
TRBJ2-3,TRBV7-2,few,-,TGTGCCAGCAGCTTAGCGAGGCCGGATACGCAGTATTTT,CASSLARPDTQYF
TRBJ1-4,TRBV28,once,TRBD1,TGTGCCAGCAGCTCCCCTAGACAGGGCCAAGGAGAAAAACTGTTTTTT,CASSSPRQGQGEKLFF
TRBJ2-7,TRBV2,-,TRBD1,TGTGCCAGCAGTGAAATCAGTGTCAGGGGGCGCGAGCAGTACTTC,CASSEISVRGREQYF
TRBJ2-2,TRBV27,-,-,TGTGCCAGCAGACCCGCCCTCGTCTATGGCGGGGAGCTGTTTTTT,CASRPALVYGGELFF
TRBJ2-3,TRBV10-1,-,TRBD2,TGCGCCAGCAATCTACCGGGACTAGCCTCAGATACGCAGTATTTT,CASNLPGLASDTQYF
TRBJ1-1,TRBV28,-,-,TGTGCCAGCAGTTTGGGCAGGGTTCCTGAAGCTTTCTTT,CASSLGRVPEAFF
TRBJ2-3,TRBV5-4,once,-,TGTGCCAGCAGCCCCACGGGGGATCTTAGCACAGATACGCAGTATTTT,CASSPTGDLSTDTQYF
TRBJ2-1,TRBV9,few,-,TGTGCCAGCAGCGTAGTAGGGGTCAATGAGCAGTTCTTC,CASSVVGVNEQFF
TRBJ2-7,TRBV7-9,-,TRBD2,TGTGCCAGCAGCCACATACTAGCGGAGAGCTACGAGCAGTACTTC,CASSHILAESYEQYF